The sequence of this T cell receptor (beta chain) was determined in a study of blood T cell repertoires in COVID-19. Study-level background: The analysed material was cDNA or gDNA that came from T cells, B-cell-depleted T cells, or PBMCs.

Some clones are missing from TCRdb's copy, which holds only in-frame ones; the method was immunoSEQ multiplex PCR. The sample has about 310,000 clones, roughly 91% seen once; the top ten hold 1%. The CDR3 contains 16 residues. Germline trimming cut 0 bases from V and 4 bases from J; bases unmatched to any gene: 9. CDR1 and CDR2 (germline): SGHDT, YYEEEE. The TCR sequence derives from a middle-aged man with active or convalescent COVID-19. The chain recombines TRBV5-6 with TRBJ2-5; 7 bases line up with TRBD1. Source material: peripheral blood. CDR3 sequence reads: CASSLDGQGDRETQYF. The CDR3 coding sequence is TGTGCCAGCAGCTTGGATGGCCAGGGGGATCGAGAGACCCAGTACTTC. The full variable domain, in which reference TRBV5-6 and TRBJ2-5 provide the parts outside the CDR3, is DAGVTQSPTHLIKTRGQQVTLRCSPKSGHDTVSWYQQALGQGPQFIFQYYEEEERQRGNFPDRFSGHQFPNYSSELNVNALLLGDSALYLCASSLDGQGDRETQYFGPGTRLLVL.